The 24 T cell receptor beta chains below were found in one sample sequenced in a study of OX40 agonist ivuxolimab in advanced cancers. The repertoire was sequenced with immunoSEQ multiplex PCR; TCRdb's copy has only in-frame clones and lacks some. The table has about 88,000 clones, approximately 85% seen once. Sequenced here: CD4+ or CD8+ T cells sorted from blood, sampled in a trial of the OX40 agonist ivuxolimab. The receptors stem from an adult with an advanced solid tumor such as melanoma, head and neck, liver or kidney cancer.

The CDR3 loop is CASSLFGSDVGNTIYF. As DNA, the CDR3 is TGTGCCAGCAGCTTATTTGGTTCGGACGTAGGAAACACCATATATTTT. The chain has TRBV7-2 and TRBJ1-3; no definite D call. Per the germline V gene, CDR1 is SGHTA and CDR2 is FQGNSA. This CDR3 region has 16 residues. The V gene lost 2 bases and the J gene lost 4 bases, with 15 bases spanning the gap.

The chain has TRBV7-6 and TRBJ2-3; 8 bases align to TRBD1. The germline gives CDR1 SGHVS, CDR2 FNYEAQ. CDR3 size: 14 residues. Germline trimming cut 5 bases from V and 5 bases from J; bases unmatched to any gene: 6. CDR3 DNA sequence: TGTGCCAGCAGCCGCAGGGGGCCTGAAGATACGCAGTATTTT. Protein: CASSRRGPEDTQYF.

The gene calls are TRBV6-5 and TRBJ1-1; D remains unclear. CDR3 length: 15 amino acids. Deletions cut 2 bases from V and 4 bases from J, with 14 bases between. Germline V CDR1 and CDR2: MNHEY, SVGAGI. CDR3 coding DNA: TGTGCCAGCAGTTACGCCACGGGATTCTCCACTGAAGCTTTCTTT. It translates to CASSYATGFSTEAFF.

The chain couples TRBV7-2 to TRBJ1-1; the D is unclear. The CDR3 extends over 13 amino acids. Trimming took 7 bases from V and 0 from J, leaving 9 bases between them. In germline, CDR1 is SGHTA, CDR2 FQGNSA. Written as DNA, the CDR3 is TGTGCCAGCAACCCCCAGATGAACACTGAAGCTTTCTTT. This translates into CASNPQMNTEAFF.

CDR3 loop: CASSFTTSGNYNEQFF. The CDR3 DNA follows: TGTGCCAGCAGCTTTACGACTAGCGGGAACTACAATGAGCAGTTCTTC. The chain employs TRBV7-2 and TRBJ2-1; 11 nucleotides align to TRBD2. Germline CDR1 reads SGHTA; CDR2 reads FQGNSA. CDR3 length: 16 amino acids. V was clipped by 3 bases and J by 3 bases; unmatched bases: 4.

The genes are TRBV18 and TRBJ2-7, with 8 positions matching TRBD1. The CDR3 has 18 amino acids. Unmatched junction bases numbered 17, after V lost 3 bases and J lost 4 bases. CDR1 is KGHSH and CDR2 is LQKENI in the germline V gene. The CDR3 loop reads CASSPRGATGGTPYEQYF. DNA for the CDR3: TGTGCCAGCTCACCGAGGGGGGCAACAGGGGGGACCCCATACGAGCAGTACTTC.

V usage is TRBV5-1 and J usage is TRBJ2-7; D may be TRBD2 (5 bases). Germline V gene lookup returns CDR1 SGHRS and CDR2 YFSETQ. Trimming cost V 0 bases and J 0 bases, with 13 bases left between them. The CDR3 extends over 16 amino acids. CDR3 sequence (DNA): TGCGCCAGCAGCTTGGCCTATCCTGGGAGCTCCTACGAGCAGTACTTC. Encoded protein: CASSLAYPGSSYEQYF.

The chain recombines TRBV20-1 with TRBJ2-7; D not resolved. Trimming removed 6 bases from V and 3 bases from J, with 9 bases in between. The CDR3 length is 11 residues. Germline V gene sequence: CDR1 DFQATT, CDR2 SNEGSKA (reference sequence). The CDR3 spells CSALGRYEQYV. The CDR3 DNA reads TGCAGTGCCCTAGGGCGCTACGAGCAGTACGTC.

V and J are TRBV4-1 and TRBJ1-2, with D hard to call. The CDR3 consists of 13 residues. The V gene's germline CDR1 is MGHRA and CDR2 YSYEKL. V was clipped by 0 bases and J by 8 bases, with 10 bases between them. CDR3 bases: TGCGCCAGCAGCCAAGATCTTGGCACGGGCTACACCTTC. It codes for CASSQDLGTGYTF.

The chain recombines TRBV7-3 with TRBJ2-7, with D hard to call. The V end lost 5 bases, the J end lost 6 bases, and 11 bases lay between the germline ends. The CDR3 is made up of 12 amino acids. Looked up from germline, CDR1 is SGHTA and CDR2 is FQGTGA. DNA of the CDR3: TGTGCCAGCAGCAGTAGCCGGGCCGAGCAGTACTTC. This encodes CASSSSRAEQYF.

V is TRBV11-2 and J is TRBJ1-3, with D perhaps matching TRBD1 (5 bases). Germline CDR1 reads SGHAT; CDR2 reads FQNNGV. The CDR3 has 15 residues. V shed 5 bases and J shed 1 base, with 12 bases lying between them. The CDR3: CASSPIRGSGNTIYF. CDR3 coding DNA: TGTGCCAGCAGCCCCATCCGGGGGTCTGGAAACACCATATATTTT.

The genes are TRBV5-1 and TRBJ2-7, with 13 bases aligning to TRBD2. The CDR3 has 15 amino acids. The J segment lost 5 bases and the V segment lost 4 bases, leaving 6 bases of the junction unmatched. The germline V gene encodes CDR1 SGHRS and CDR2 YFSETQ. As DNA, the CDR3 is TGCGCCAGCAGCCCGGGACTAGCGGGATGGGACGAGCAGTACTTC. Residues: CASSPGLAGWDEQYF.

The CDR3 DNA reads as TGTGCCAGCAGTTTATTGCACCCCAAGCGCACTGAAGCTTTCTTT. Translating it yields CASSLLHPKRTEAFF. The genes are TRBV28 and TRBJ1-1; D is ambiguous. The CDR3 runs to 15 residues. V was trimmed by 1 base and J by 4 bases, leaving 13 bases between them. Germline V gene sequence: CDR1 MDHEN, CDR2 SYDVKM.

The chain joins TRBV21-1 to TRBJ2-2; the table calls TRBD2, which could not be checked here. TRBV21-1 is classified as a pseudogene. The CDR3 runs to 16 residues. CDR3 nucleotides: TGTGCCAGCAGCAAGGGTCCCGGGGAGAACACCGGGGAGCTGTTTTTT. It encodes CASSKGPGENTGELFF.

V gene TRBV6-5 combines with J gene TRBJ1-1, with D unresolved. Germline V gene lookup returns CDR1 MNHEY and CDR2 SVGAGI. CDR3 length equals 13 residues. V was pared by 2 bases and J by 4 bases, with 8 bases between. DNA for the CDR3: TGTGCCAGCAGTTACGGGGTGGGCACTGAAGCTTTCTTT. Its translation is CASSYGVGTEAFF.

The table lists this clone with a few counts. The chain joins TRBV27 to TRBJ1-5; no definite D call. Per germline, CDR1 MNHEY and CDR2 SMNVEV (reference sequence). Trimming shortened V by 5 bases and J by 7 bases, and 12 bases separated the two germline ends. The CDR3 totals 13 residues. The CDR3 DNA reads as TGTGCCAGCAGTCCATCTACGGGGCAGCCCCAGCATTTT. Protein: CASSPSTGQPQHF.

The chain combines TRBV11-2 with TRBJ1-6; TRBD1 might be the D (6 bases). CDR1 is SGHAT, CDR2 FQNNGV, per germline. The CDR3 loop spans 15 amino acids. V was shortened by 3 bases and J by 7 bases, with 13 bases between the two germline ends. This CDR3 is CASSFQGRGNSPLHF. The CDR3 nucleotides read TGTGCCAGCAGCTTCCAGGGGAGGGGGAATTCACCCCTCCACTTT. Full variable domain (outside the CDR3, taken from reference TRBV11-2 and TRBJ1-6): EAGVAQSPRYKIIEKRQSVAFWCNPISGHATLYWYQQILGQGPKLLIQFQNNGVVDDSQLPKDRFSAERLKGVDSTLKIQPAKLEDSAVYLCASSFQGRGNSPLHFGNGTRLTVT.

J is TRBJ1-2 and V is TRBV5-1; a weak D match, TRBD1 (5 bases). This CDR3 is built from 13 residues. Germline CDR1 and CDR2: SGHRS and YFSETQ. Trimming shortened V by 5 bases and J by 3 bases, and 11 bases separated the two germline ends. CDR3 sequence (DNA): TGCGCCAGCAGACCGGACAACTACTATGGCTACACCTTC. Protein sequence: CASRPDNYYGYTF.

V is TRBV5-1 and J is TRBJ2-7; the match to TRBD2 covers 8 bases. In germline, CDR1 is SGHRS, CDR2 YFSETQ. V lost 1 base, J lost 3 bases, and 9 bases stayed unmatched. This CDR3 comprises 16 residues. The CDR3, as DNA: TGCGCCAGCAGCTTGTTCAGCGGGGGTTATATCTACGAGCAGTACGTC. Protein product: CASSLFSGGYIYEQYV.

The genes are TRBV29-1 and TRBJ1-4; D gene ambiguous. This CDR3 contains 11 residues. Trimming removed 1 base from V and 13 bases from J, with 10 bases in between. In germline, CDR1 is SQVTM, CDR2 ANQGSEA. In DNA, the CDR3 is TGCAGCGTTGAAGTGGTCAGCCGACTGTTTTTT. Translating gives CSVEVVSRLFF.

The V gene is TRBV4-3, the J gene TRBJ2-2; D not resolved. Germline V CDR1 and CDR2: LGHNA, YSLEER. The CDR3 sequence is 15 residues long. V shed 4 bases and J shed 9 bases, with 18 bases lying between them. CDR3 residues: CASSPGGPHSRELFF. As DNA, the CDR3 is TGCGCCAGCAGCCCCGGTGGACCCCACTCCCGGGAGCTGTTTTTT.

The chain has TRBV5-6 and TRBJ1-4, with D maybe TRBD1 (6 bases). Germline CDR1 is SGHDT and CDR2 is YYEEEE. V was clipped by 4 bases and J by 0 bases, with 13 bases between them. This CDR3 contains 16 residues. The CDR3: CASSKTQGATNEKLFF. The CDR3 DNA reads TGTGCCAGCAGCAAGACACAGGGTGCAACTAATGAAAAACTGTTTTTT.

The chain carries TRBV7-8 and TRBJ2-7, with D perhaps TRBD1 or TRBD2 (5 bases each). Trimming took 5 bases from V and 3 from J, leaving 11 bases between them. Germline V gene data show CDR1 as SGHVS and CDR2 as FQNEAQ. CDR3 length: 13 amino acids. The CDR3 here is CASSEWGYYEQYV. The CDR3 coding sequence is TGTGCCAGCAGCGAATGGGGGTACTACGAGCAGTACGTC.

The gene calls are TRBV11-2 and TRBJ1-2, with D perhaps matching TRBD1 (6 bases). This CDR3 region has 15 residues. Germline values: CDR1 SGHAT, CDR2 FQNNGV. V gave up 5 bases and J gave up 8 bases, with 21 bases separating them. CDR3 bases: TGTGCCAGCAGCCCCATGGTTGGGGGGCTGGGGGGCTACACCTTC. Translated: CASSPMVGGLGGYTF.